These 25 T cell receptor beta chains came from one sample sequenced in a study of immune evolution from preneoplasia to lung adenocarcinoma. This table comes from immunoSEQ multiplex PCR, and its TCRdb copy is limited to in-frame clones, with some not included. The data contain 25,000 or so clones, just under 75% of them singletons. What was sequenced was FFPE invasive lung adenocarcinoma tissue. Source of these receptors: a person between 55 and 70 years old with invasive lung adenocarcinoma. Some clones in this sample may be carry-over from other donors' samples.

The chain couples TRBV18 to TRBJ2-5; D not resolved. Germline V CDR1 and CDR2: KGHSH, LQKENI. The CDR3 length is 13 residues. V was clipped by 3 bases and J by 2 bases, with 7 bases between them. The CDR3 bases are TGTGCCAGCTCACCCCCGATGCAAGAGACCCAGTACTTC. This gives the protein CASSPPMQETQYF.

J is TRBJ2-7 and V is TRBV11-1; TRBD2 matches at 8 bases. This CDR3 comprises 15 residues. Trimming took 5 bases from V and 5 from J; bases not matched to a gene: 11. Germline V gene data show CDR1 as SGHAT and CDR2 as FQDESV (reference sequence). The CDR3 DNA is TGTGCCAGCAGCCAGGCGGGGACTAGACGTAACGAGCAGTACTTC. This translates into CASSQAGTRRNEQYF. Combining the CDR3 with reference TRBV11-1 and TRBJ2-7 gives the whole variable domain EAEVAQSPRYKITEKSQAVAFWCDPISGHATLYWYRQILGQGPELLVQFQDESVVDDSQLPKDRFSAERLKGVDSTLKIQPAELGDSAMYLCASSQAGTRRNEQYFGPGTRLTVT.

The CDR3 bases are TGTGCCAGCAGCCAGTCGGTCCCCGGGGAGCTGTTTTTT. Residues: CASSQSVPGELFF. This sequence joins TRBV14 and TRBJ2-2; D gene uncertain. V gave up 3 bases and J gave up 6 bases, with 8 bases separating them. The CDR3 has 13 residues. Germline CDR1 reads SGHDN; CDR2 reads FVKESK.

This chain links TRBV28 with TRBJ2-3; D may be TRBD1 or TRBD2 (6 bases each). CDR3 length: 12 residues. V lost 8 bases and J 5 bases, leaving 11 bases between the germline ends. The germline gives CDR1 MDHEN, CDR2 SYDVKM. CDR3 nucleotide sequence: TGTGCCAGCTCGGGGGCAGGAGATACGCAGTATTTT. Its protein is CASSGAGDTQYF. The entire variable domain, with the rest obtained from reference TRBV28 and TRBJ2-3, is as follows: DVKVTQSSRYLVKRTGEKVFLECVQDMDHENMFWYRQDPGLGLRLIYFSYDVKMKEKGDIPEGYSVSREKKERFSLILESASTNQTSMYLCASSGAGDTQYFGPGTRLTVL.

This clone appeared a single time. The chain combines TRBV7-3 with TRBJ2-1; TRBD2 matches at 7 bases. The V and J ends lost 2 bases and 7 bases, in that order; junction bases with no gene match: 5. The length of the CDR3 is 14 residues. Per germline, CDR1 SGHTA and CDR2 FQGTGA. The CDR3 nucleotides read TGTGCCAGCAGCTTAGGGCGGGAGACGAATGAGCAGTTCTTC. Translating it yields CASSLGRETNEQFF. Filled out from reference TRBV7-3 and TRBJ2-1, the complete variable domain reads GAGVSQTPSNKVTEKGKYVELRCDPISGHTALYWYRQSLGQGPEFLIYFQGTGAADDSGLPNDRFFAVRPEGSVSTLKIQRTERGDSAVYLCASSLGRETNEQFFGPGTRLTVL.

The CDR3 protein is CASSPGLAGGDTQYF. CDR3 nucleotide sequence: TGCGCCAGCAGTCCGGGACTAGCGGGAGGGGATACGCAGTATTTT. The chain carries TRBV4-1 and TRBJ2-3, with 16 bases identical to TRBD2. Trimming cost V 6 bases and J 6 bases; bases outside gene matches: 3. The CDR3 is made up of 15 amino acids. Germline values: CDR1 MGHRA, CDR2 YSYEKL.

This sequence joins TRBV7-2 and TRBJ1-1; D gene uncertain. From germline, CDR1 is SGHTA and CDR2 FQGNSA. Between the trimmed V and J ends, which lost 10 bases and 0 bases, there was a span of 12 bases. The CDR3 totals 13 residues. The CDR3 DNA follows: TGTGCCACTAATCCGCAGATGAACACTGAAGCTTTCTTT. Translated, it gives CATNPQMNTEAFF.

The chain is built from TRBV9 and TRBJ2-1; 9 positions agree with TRBD2. CDR3 length: 17 residues. The germline V gene has CDR1 SGDLS and CDR2 YYNGEE. The V segment lost 4 bases and the J segment 1 base; nucleotides outside the gene matches: 9. This CDR3 is CASSFRRGGGSYNEQFF. CDR3 DNA sequence: TGTGCCAGCAGCTTCCGGCGGGGGGGAGGGTCCTACAATGAGCAGTTCTTC.

V and J are TRBV7-8 and TRBJ2-7; D gene unclear. There are 13 residues in the CDR3. The V gene's germline CDR1 is SGHVS and CDR2 FQNEAQ. Trimming took off 2 bases at V and 2 bases at J, with 7 bases between the two ends. CDR3 DNA sequence: TGTGCCAGCAGCTTAAGCGAGACCTACGAGCAGTACTTC. Translation gives CASSLSETYEQYF.

CDR3: CASSHGRGNQPQHF. The CDR3, as DNA: TGTGCCAGCAGCCATGGACGGGGCAATCAGCCCCAGCATTTT. This rearrangement joins TRBV6-5 to TRBJ1-5, with no clear D. V dropped 6 bases and J dropped 2 bases, with 11 bases sitting between them. The length of the CDR3 is 14 residues. Germline lookup yields CDR1 MNHEY and CDR2 SVGAGI.

The genes are TRBV6-4 and TRBJ2-3; 7 nucleotides agree with TRBD1. Germline CDR1 MRHNA, CDR2 SNTAGT. Trimming at V came to 5 bases and at J to 2 bases, leaving 1 base not matched to a gene. The CDR3 length is 13 residues. The CDR3 DNA sequence: TGTGCCAGCAGTACAGGGGACACAGATACGCAGTATTTT. Translation: CASSTGDTDTQYF.

As concerns this clone: A junction end diverges from the germline sequence, so it may reflect a read error. The chain couples TRBV5-1 to TRBJ1-4; D remains ambiguous. Per the germline V gene, CDR1 is SGHRS and CDR2 is YFSETQ. The CDR3 length is 14 residues. CDR3 DNA sequence: TGCGCCAGCAGATTGGGAGGAACTAATGAAAAACTGTTTTTT. This sequence encodes CASRLGGTNEKLFF.

V usage is TRBV5-6 and J usage is TRBJ2-6; tentative D call: TRBD1 (5 bases). The CDR3 spans 18 residues. The ends were cut back, 2 bases at V and 3 bases at J, with 18 bases in the middle. The germline CDR1 and CDR2 sequences are SGHDT and YYEEEE. The CDR3, as DNA: TGTGCCAGCAGCTTCGTTCGGGCAGGGTCGAGTGGGGCCAACGTCCTGACTTTC. Its protein is CASSFVRAGSSGANVLTF. Using reference TRBV5-6 and TRBJ2-6 for the parts outside the CDR3, the full variable domain is DAGVTQSPTHLIKTRGQQVTLRCSPKSGHDTVSWYQQALGQGPQFIFQYYEEEERQRGNFPDRFSGHQFPNYSSELNVNALLLGDSALYLCASSFVRAGSSGANVLTFGAGSRLTVL.

The chain recombines TRBV28 with TRBJ1-2; D is perhaps TRBD1 (5 bases). V lost 5 bases and J 8 bases, leaving 21 bases between the germline ends. This CDR3 spans 15 amino acids. Germline lookup yields CDR1 MDHEN and CDR2 SYDVKM. The DNA of the CDR3 is TGTGCCAGCAGTAAAGATGGATGGGGGTACCACGGCTACACCTTC. It yields the protein CASSKDGWGYHGYTF.

This sequence joins TRBV5-1 and TRBJ2-1, with 11 positions matching TRBD2. Germline CDR1 is SGHRS and CDR2 is YFSETQ. J was trimmed by 8 bases and V by 1 base; bases with no gene match: 2. The CDR3 totals 14 residues. In nucleotides, the CDR3 is TGCGCCAGCAGCTTGACTAGCGGGAGCCATGAGCAGTTCTTC. Encoded protein: CASSLTSGSHEQFF.

The chain combines TRBV28 with TRBJ2-3; D unresolved. V was pared by 6 bases and J by 3 bases, with 10 bases between. The CDR3 has 13 amino acids. Germline V gives CDR1 MDHEN, CDR2 SYDVKM. CDR3 DNA sequence: TGTGCCAGCAGCACCGTTGGTACAGATACGCAGTATTTT. Its translation: CASSTVGTDTQYF.

The chain employs TRBV19 and TRBJ2-4; D unresolved. CDR1 is LNHDA and CDR2 is SQIVND in the germline V gene (reference sequence). This CDR3 contains 13 residues. The V end was cut by 8 bases, the J end by 1 base, with 9 bases between. The CDR3 DNA follows: TGTGCCAGTGGTTCGAACGCCAAAAACATTCAGTACTTC. Encoded protein: CASGSNAKNIQYF. Supplemented by reference TRBV19 and TRBJ2-4, the full variable domain reads DGGITQSPKYLFRKEGQNVTLSCEQNLNHDAMYWYRQDPGQGLRLIYYSQIVNDFQKGDIAEGYSVSREKKESFPLTVTSAQKNPTAFYLCASGSNAKNIQYFGAGTRLSVL.

This clone was detected only a few times. This chain joins TRBV30 and TRBJ2-4, with TRBD1 as a possible D gene (6 bases). CDR3 length: 12 amino acids. V was cut by 4 bases and J by 4 bases, with 8 bases left in between. Germline assignment: CDR1 GTSNPN and CDR2 SVGIG (reference sequence). Here the CDR3 DNA reads TGTGCCTGGATAGGGGGTAAAAACATTCAGTACTTC. Protein: CAWIGGKNIQYF.

The chain uses TRBV5-4 and TRBJ1-4; D gene uncertain. This CDR3 has 15 amino acids. Germline CDR1 and CDR2: SGHNT and YYREEE (reference sequence). V lost 4 bases and J lost 3, with 13 bases in between. The CDR3 here is CASSPTANSNEKLFF. The CDR3 DNA reads as TGTGCCAGCAGCCCAACAGCCAACTCTAATGAAAAACTGTTTTTT.

The chain is built from TRBV18 and TRBJ1-1; D possibly corresponds to TRBD1 (6 bases). The CDR3 is 15 amino acids. Germline CDR1 and CDR2: KGHSH and LQKENI. The V and J ends lost 5 bases and 4 bases respectively, with 17 bases between them. This chain's CDR3 is CASSRGQPGSTEAFF. CDR3 nucleotides: TGTGCCAGCTCAAGGGGACAACCCGGGAGCACTGAAGCTTTCTTT. The complete variable domain, with remaining parts taken from reference TRBV18 and TRBJ1-1, reads NAGVMQNPRHLVRRRGQEARLRCSPMKGHSHVYWYRQLPEEGLKFMVYLQKENIIDESGMPKERFSAEFPKEGPSILRIQQVVRGDSAAYFCASSRGQPGSTEAFFGQGTRLTVV.

The chain couples TRBV27 to TRBJ2-1, with 7 bases lining up with TRBD2. The CDR3 spans 15 residues. V gave up 5 bases and J gave up 9 bases; unmatched junction bases: 13. The germline V gene has CDR1 MNHEY and CDR2 SMNVEV (reference sequence). In DNA form, the CDR3 reads TGTGCCAGCAGTCCGGGACTGGGTTGGGAGGGTGAGCAGTTCTTC. Its protein product is CASSPGLGWEGEQFF.

The chain couples TRBV27 to TRBJ1-2; D uncertain. V lost 6 bases and J 0 bases, leaving 8 bases between the germline ends. Germline CDR1 and CDR2: MNHEY and SMNVEV (reference sequence). The CDR3 length is 13 residues. The CDR3 protein is CASSHKANYGYTF. DNA for the CDR3: TGTGCCAGCAGCCACAAGGCTAACTATGGCTACACCTTC.

The chain has TRBV2 and TRBJ2-1; TRBD1 is a possible D gene (5 bases). The germline V and J ends were trimmed by 1 base and 8 bases, with 15 bases remaining between them. CDR3 length equals 15 residues. CDR1 SNHLY and CDR2 FYNNEI come from the germline V gene. The CDR3 DNA sequence: TGTGCCAGCAGTGAAGTCACGTGGGGCGGCGATGAGCAGTTCTTC. This gives the protein CASSEVTWGGDEQFF.

V usage is TRBV7-9 and J usage is TRBJ1-3; no definite D call. CDR1 and CDR2 from the germline V gene are SEHNR and FQNEAQ (reference sequence). Trimming removed 5 bases at V and 4 bases at J, with 18 bases between. This CDR3 has 16 amino acids. For the CDR3, the DNA is TGTGCCAGCAGCGGAACCATCCGGCAACACGGAAACACCATATATTTT. This encodes CASSGTIRQHGNTIYF.

This clone was recorded a few times. The V gene is TRBV6-5, the J gene TRBJ2-7; 9 bases are shared with TRBD1. Germline V lookup: CDR1 MNHEY, CDR2 SVGAGI. There are 14 residues in the CDR3. The trim removed 7 bases at V and 6 bases at J, leaving 10 bases unmatched. CDR3 sequence reads: CASKGQGRQAEQYF. DNA for the CDR3: TGTGCCAGCAAAGGACAGGGGAGACAGGCCGAGCAGTACTTC.